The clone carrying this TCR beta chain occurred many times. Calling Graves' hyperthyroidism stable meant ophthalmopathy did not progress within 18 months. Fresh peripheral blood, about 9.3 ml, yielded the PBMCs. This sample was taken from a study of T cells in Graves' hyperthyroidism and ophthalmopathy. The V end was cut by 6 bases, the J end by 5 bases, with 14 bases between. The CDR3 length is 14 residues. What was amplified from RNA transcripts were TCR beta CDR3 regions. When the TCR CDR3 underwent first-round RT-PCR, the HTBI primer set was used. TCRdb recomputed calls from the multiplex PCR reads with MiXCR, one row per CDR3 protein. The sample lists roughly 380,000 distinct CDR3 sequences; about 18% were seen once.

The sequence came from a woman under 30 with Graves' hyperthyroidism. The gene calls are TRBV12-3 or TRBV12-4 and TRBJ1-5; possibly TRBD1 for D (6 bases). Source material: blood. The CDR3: CASSRTGLHQPQHF. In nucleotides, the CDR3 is TGTGCCAGCAGCCGTACAGGGCTCCATCAGCCCCAGCATTTT.